These T cell receptor beta chains were read from a single sample in a study of Tregs in tolerant kidney transplant recipients. TCRdb's copy holds only in-frame clones and misses some; the assay was immunoSEQ multiplex PCR. The repertoire holds about 240,000 clones, with 65% to 85% as singletons. Sequenced material: CD4+ T cells from blood. These TCRs come from a human donor in good health. Each CDR3 is given with its conserved first and last residue. Fields, in order: clone size, D gene, J gene, V gene, CDR3 protein, CDR3 DNA. A D gene is named only where the DNA matches it firmly. Not every row has a clone size; where given, it reads once, few, many or a size class.

abundance: few; d_gene: -; j_gene: TRBJ1-6; v_gene: TRBV7-9; CDR3aa: CASSRDSPLHF; CDR3nt: TGTGCCAGCAGCCGGGATTCACCCCTCCACTTT
abundance: -; d_gene: TRBD2; j_gene: TRBJ2-3; v_gene: TRBV6-5; CDR3aa: CASSYSPLALTDTQYF; CDR3nt: TGTGCCAGCAGTTACTCGCCACTAGCGTTGACAGATACGCAGTATTTT
abundance: -; d_gene: -; j_gene: TRBJ2-7; v_gene: TRBV30; CDR3aa: CAWSVSLLELRGTYEQYF; CDR3nt: TGTGCCTGGAGTGTAAGTCTCTTGGAGCTTAGAGGGACCTACGAGCAGTACTTC
abundance: -; d_gene: -; j_gene: TRBJ1-6; v_gene: TRBV19; CDR3aa: CASTSRAFTPLHF; CDR3nt: TGTGCCAGTACTTCCAGGGCTTTTACACCCCTCCACTTT
abundance: -; d_gene: -; j_gene: TRBJ1-1; v_gene: TRBV6-6; CDR3aa: CASSLELKQYTEAFF; CDR3nt: TGTGCCAGCAGTTTGGAGCTAAAACAGTACACTGAAGCTTTCTTT
abundance: -; d_gene: -; j_gene: TRBJ2-7; v_gene: TRBV10-2; CDR3aa: CASSESSVNSYEQYF; CDR3nt: TGCGCCAGCAGTGAGTCCTCCGTCAACTCCTACGAGCAGTACTTC
abundance: -; d_gene: -; j_gene: TRBJ1-1; v_gene: TRBV4-1; CDR3aa: CASSQGATGSGAFF; CDR3nt: TGCGCCAGCAGCCAAGGCGCCACAGGTTCCGGAGCTTTCTTT
abundance: few; d_gene: TRBD1; j_gene: TRBJ1-4; v_gene: TRBV5-1; CDR3aa: CASSLPEGAAEKLFF; CDR3nt: TGCGCCAGCAGCCTACCAGAGGGGGCGGCGGAAAAACTGTTTTTT
abundance: -; d_gene: -; j_gene: TRBJ1-1; v_gene: TRBV29-1; CDR3aa: CSVEPANTEAFF; CDR3nt: TGCAGCGTTGAACCGGCCAACACTGAAGCTTTCTTT
abundance: -; d_gene: -; j_gene: TRBJ2-7; v_gene: TRBV5-1; CDR3aa: CASSLAGPPNEQYF; CDR3nt: TGCGCCAGCAGCTTGGCCGGGCCCCCCAACGAGCAGTACTTC
abundance: -; d_gene: -; j_gene: TRBJ2-3; v_gene: TRBV6-1; CDR3aa: CASSLQGTSTDTQYF; CDR3nt: TGTGCCAGCAGTCTACAGGGGACTAGCACAGATACGCAGTATTTT
abundance: -; d_gene: TRBD1; j_gene: TRBJ1-6; v_gene: TRBV5-4; CDR3aa: CASSKDRDSPLHF; CDR3nt: TGTGCCAGCAGCAAGGACAGGGATTCACCCCTCCACTTT
abundance: -; d_gene: -; j_gene: TRBJ2-5; v_gene: TRBV20-1; CDR3aa: CSGARDETQYF; CDR3nt: TGCAGTGGAGCCAGGGACGAGACCCAGTACTTC
abundance: once; d_gene: -; j_gene: TRBJ2-7; v_gene: TRBV18; CDR3aa: CASSPTSYEQYF; CDR3nt: TGTGCCAGCTCACCGACTAGTTACGAGCAGTACTTC
abundance: -; d_gene: -; j_gene: TRBJ2-5; v_gene: TRBV7-8; CDR3aa: CASSGQIQETQYF; CDR3nt: TGTGCCAGCAGTGGACAAATCCAAGAGACCCAGTACTTC
abundance: -; d_gene: -; j_gene: TRBJ1-1; v_gene: TRBV6-1; CDR3aa: CANRGGLNTEAFF; CDR3nt: TGTGCCAACCGGGGGGGATTGAACACTGAAGCTTTCTTT
abundance: -; d_gene: TRBD1; j_gene: TRBJ1-2; v_gene: TRBV28; CDR3aa: CASRARGQGGGYTF; CDR3nt: TGTGCCAGCAGGGCGCGGGGACAGGGGGGGGGCTACACCTTC
abundance: -; d_gene: TRBD2; j_gene: TRBJ2-1; v_gene: TRBV14; CDR3aa: CASSQLGGVDEQFF; CDR3nt: TGTGCCAGCAGCCAATTGGGAGGGGTCGATGAGCAGTTCTTC
abundance: -; d_gene: TRBD1; j_gene: TRBJ1-5; v_gene: TRBV6-5; CDR3aa: CASSIDRGGNQPQHF; CDR3nt: TGTGCCAGCAGCATCGACAGGGGGGGCAATCAGCCCCAGCATTTT
abundance: -; d_gene: -; j_gene: TRBJ1-5; v_gene: TRBV25-1; CDR3aa: CASSEYKQPQHF; CDR3nt: TGTGCCAGCAGTGAATATAAACAGCCCCAGCATTTT
abundance: -; d_gene: -; j_gene: TRBJ2-4; v_gene: TRBV9; CDR3aa: CASSTGGRSPRYF; CDR3nt: TGTGCCAGCAGCACCGGAGGAAGGTCCCCGAGGTACTTC
abundance: -; d_gene: -; j_gene: TRBJ1-5; v_gene: TRBV10-2; CDR3aa: CASRELQGSNQPQHF; CDR3nt: TGCGCCAGCCGTGAACTGCAGGGTAGCAATCAGCCCCAGCATTTT
abundance: -; d_gene: TRBD2; j_gene: TRBJ2-5; v_gene: TRBV7-2; CDR3aa: CASSLPTGLAGGETQYF; CDR3nt: TGTGCCAGCAGCTTACCCACGGGACTAGCGGGGGGAGAGACCCAGTACTTC
abundance: -; d_gene: -; j_gene: TRBJ1-2; v_gene: TRBV6-5; CDR3aa: CASSRESVYGYTF; CDR3nt: TGTGCCAGCAGTCGAGAGTCGGTCTATGGCTACACCTTC
abundance: -; d_gene: -; j_gene: TRBJ2-5; v_gene: TRBV2; CDR3aa: CASSANGQETQYF; CDR3nt: TGTGCCAGCAGTGCAAACGGACAAGAGACCCAGTACTTC
abundance: -; d_gene: TRBD1; j_gene: TRBJ1-4; v_gene: TRBV6-1; CDR3aa: CASSVPGQGGLTNEKLFF; CDR3nt: TGTGCCAGCAGTGTTCCGGGACAGGGGGGCCTAACTAATGAAAAACTGTTTTTT
abundance: -; d_gene: TRBD1; j_gene: TRBJ1-1; v_gene: TRBV18; CDR3aa: CASSQTGGTEAFF; CDR3nt: TGTGCCAGCTCTCAAACAGGGGGCACTGAAGCTTTCTTT
abundance: -; d_gene: -; j_gene: TRBJ1-5; v_gene: TRBV4-1; CDR3aa: CASSQVPYSNQPQHF; CDR3nt: TGCGCCAGCAGCCAAGTCCCCTATAGCAATCAGCCCCAGCATTTT
abundance: few; d_gene: -; j_gene: TRBJ2-7; v_gene: TRBV18; CDR3aa: CASSSQTEQYF; CDR3nt: TGTGCCAGCTCCTCACAGACGGAGCAGTACTTC
abundance: -; d_gene: -; j_gene: TRBJ1-5; v_gene: TRBV6-1; CDR3aa: CASSGGRFSNQPQHF; CDR3nt: TGTGCCAGCAGTGGTGGGAGGTTCAGCAATCAGCCCCAGCATTTT
abundance: -; d_gene: -; j_gene: TRBJ2-7; v_gene: TRBV5-1; CDR3aa: CASSFGEAYEQYF; CDR3nt: TGCGCCAGCAGCTTCGGGGAGGCGTACGAGCAGTACTTC
abundance: -; d_gene: -; j_gene: TRBJ1-1; v_gene: TRBV29-1; CDR3aa: CSVRWIGLNTEAFF; CDR3nt: TGCAGCGTTCGGTGGATAGGGCTGAACACTGAAGCTTTCTTT
abundance: -; d_gene: TRBD1; j_gene: TRBJ2-4; v_gene: TRBV7-9; CDR3aa: CASQPTGAKNIQYF; CDR3nt: TGTGCCAGCCAACCGACAGGGGCCAAAAACATTCAGTACTTC
abundance: -; d_gene: -; j_gene: TRBJ1-1; v_gene: TRBV10-1; CDR3aa: CASSERGLPATEAFF; CDR3nt: TGCGCCAGCAGTGAGCGGGGGCTCCCAGCGACTGAAGCTTTCTTT
abundance: -; d_gene: -; j_gene: TRBJ2-5; v_gene: TRBV4-1; CDR3aa: CASSDRGAETQYF; CDR3nt: TGCGCCAGCAGCGATAGAGGAGCGGAGACCCAGTACTTC
abundance: -; d_gene: -; j_gene: TRBJ2-1; v_gene: TRBV18; CDR3aa: CASSPPQGGNEQFF; CDR3nt: TGTGCCAGCTCACCACCGCAGGGCGGCAATGAGCAGTTCTTC
abundance: -; d_gene: -; j_gene: TRBJ2-7; v_gene: TRBV19; CDR3aa: CASSPTPLGAATYEQYF; CDR3nt: TGTGCCAGTAGTCCGACCCCCCTGGGAGCAGCAACCTACGAGCAGTACTTC
abundance: -; d_gene: TRBD2; j_gene: TRBJ2-5; v_gene: TRBV18; CDR3aa: CASSSRTSGGETQYF; CDR3nt: TGTGCCAGCTCATCCCGGACTAGCGGGGGGGAGACCCAGTACTTC
abundance: -; d_gene: TRBD2; j_gene: TRBJ2-1; v_gene: TRBV9; CDR3aa: CASGTSGNNEQFF; CDR3nt: TGTGCCAGTGGGACTAGCGGTAACAATGAGCAGTTCTTC
abundance: -; d_gene: TRBD2; j_gene: TRBJ2-1; v_gene: TRBV7-2; CDR3aa: CASSSGLAGVYEQFF; CDR3nt: TGTGCCAGCAGCTCCGGACTAGCGGGAGTTTATGAGCAGTTCTTC
abundance: -; d_gene: -; j_gene: TRBJ1-5; v_gene: TRBV10-1; CDR3aa: CASRDGSIYSNQPQHF; CDR3nt: TGCGCCAGCCGGGACGGATCTATTTATAGCAATCAGCCCCAGCATTTT
abundance: -; d_gene: -; j_gene: TRBJ1-1; v_gene: TRBV20-1; CDR3aa: CSAFMNTEAFF; CDR3nt: TGCAGTGCTTTCATGAACACTGAAGCTTTCTTT
abundance: -; d_gene: -; j_gene: TRBJ2-1; v_gene: TRBV4-2; CDR3aa: CASSQDRGPYNEQFF; CDR3nt: TGTGCCAGCAGCCAAGATAGGGGACCGTACAATGAGCAGTTCTTC
abundance: -; d_gene: -; j_gene: TRBJ1-2; v_gene: TRBV5-8; CDR3aa: CASSLSIGANYGYTF; CDR3nt: TGTGCCAGCAGCTTGTCGATTGGGGCTAACTATGGCTACACCTTC
abundance: -; d_gene: TRBD2; j_gene: TRBJ2-3; v_gene: TRBV5-4; CDR3aa: CASSLLSGGTDTQYF; CDR3nt: TGTGCCAGCAGCTTGTTAAGCGGGGGCACAGATACGCAGTATTTT
abundance: -; d_gene: -; j_gene: TRBJ1-4; v_gene: TRBV29-1; CDR3aa: CSARDNNEKLFF; CDR3nt: TGCAGCGCCCGGGACAATAATGAAAAACTGTTTTTT
abundance: once; d_gene: -; j_gene: TRBJ1-1; v_gene: TRBV6-5; CDR3aa: CASSYWGKNTEAFF; CDR3nt: TGTGCCAGCAGTTATTGGGGAAAGAACACTGAAGCTTTCTTT
abundance: -; d_gene: -; j_gene: TRBJ1-2; v_gene: TRBV4-2; CDR3aa: CASSLVAAPYGYTF; CDR3nt: TGTGCCAGCAGCTTGGTAGCGGCGCCCTATGGCTACACCTTC
abundance: -; d_gene: TRBD1; j_gene: TRBJ1-2; v_gene: TRBV5-1; CDR3aa: CASSPYRGLFEGYTF; CDR3nt: TGCGCCAGCAGCCCTTACAGGGGGCTTTTCGAGGGCTACACCTTC
abundance: -; d_gene: -; j_gene: TRBJ2-2; v_gene: TRBV19; CDR3aa: CASSISGRGIGELFF; CDR3nt: TGTGCCAGTAGTATCTCCGGGAGAGGGATCGGGGAGCTGTTTTTT
abundance: few; d_gene: TRBD1; j_gene: TRBJ1-4; v_gene: TRBV2; CDR3aa: CASSIRGWLFF; CDR3nt: TGTGCCAGCAGCATCAGGGGGTGGCTGTTTTTT
abundance: -; d_gene: -; j_gene: TRBJ2-3; v_gene: TRBV11-2; CDR3aa: CASSLAVDTQYF; CDR3nt: TGTGCCAGCAGCTTAGCAGTAGATACGCAGTATTTT